This T cell receptor (beta chain) appears in the sequencing data of a study of response to subunit inactivated influenza vaccine. Study-level results: The study's authors posited that every seasonal influenza vaccination enlists few new T cells.

Points on this clonotype: The antigen is not known.

TCRdb called the RT-PCR reads again in MiXCR, with one record for every CDR3 protein. The data contain about 310,000 distinct CDR3 sequences, approximately 21% of them singletons. The germline CDR1 and CDR2 sequences are MDHEN and SYDVKM. The CDR3 is 14 amino acids. V was shortened by 5 bases and J by 5 bases, with 15 bases between the two germline ends. The V call is TRBV28, the J call TRBJ1-1, with D unresolved. The sequence was collected from a man aged 50 to 69 who received an inactivated influenza vaccine. Sample: PBMCs from blood, taken approximately 20 months after vaccination. The CDR3 nucleotides are TGTGCCAGCAGTCCAAGGCAGCTGGGGACTGAAGCTTTCTTT. This translates into CASSPRQLGTEAFF.